Presented here are 2 T cell receptor beta chains from one specimen sequenced in a study of T cell clonotyping in hematopoietic cell transplantation. Libraries were prepared by immunoSEQ multiplex PCR; TCRdb keeps only in-frame clonotypes and omits some of them. The sample contains about 27,000 clones, around 95% of which appear only once. The sequenced material came from peripheral blood mononuclear cells. These receptors originate from a man aged 45-60 years in good health. Some clones in this sample may be carry-over from other donors' samples.

This sequence joins TRBV6-5 and TRBJ1-2, with D unresolved. Germline-derived CDR1 and CDR2 are MNHEY and SVGAGI. The CDR3 spans 15 residues. Trimming stripped 2 bases from V and 1 base from J, with 11 bases between. CDR3 protein: CASSYPLGSNYGYTF. For the CDR3, the DNA is TGTGCCAGCAGTTACCCTTTAGGCAGTAACTATGGCTACACCTTC.

DNA for the CDR3: TGTGCCAGCAGCCCGAGGGCGGACAGCCCCATCAATGAGCAGTTCTTC. Translation: CASSPRADSPINEQFF. This rearrangement joins TRBV7-2 to TRBJ2-1, with D possibly TRBD1 on 6 matching bases. The CDR3 sequence is 16 residues long. Germline lookup yields CDR1 SGHTA and CDR2 FQGNSA. The V end was cut by 5 bases, the J end by 6 bases, with 20 bases between. Supplemented by reference TRBV7-2 and TRBJ2-1, the full variable domain reads GAGVSQSPSNKVTEKGKDVELRCDPISGHTALYWYRQSLGQGLEFLIYFQGNSAPDKSGLPSDRFSAERTGGSVSTLTIQRTQQEDSAVYLCASSPRADSPINEQFFGPGTRLTVL.